These 20 T cell receptor beta chains originate from one sample sequenced in a study of T cells in Graves' hyperthyroidism and ophthalmopathy. RNA transcripts provided the source from which TCR beta CDR3 regions were amplified. The HTBI primer set drove a first-round RT-PCR of the TCR CDR3. MiXCR was run by TCRdb on the multiplex PCR reads, yielding one entry per CDR3 protein. The top ten clones hold 25% to 35% of a sample with fewer than 400,000 distinct CDR3 sequences, more than 15% of them seen once. Specimen: blood. The receptors shown here come from a young woman with Graves' hyperthyroidism that later progressed to Graves' ophthalmopathy.

This clonotype was seen many times. The chain uses TRBV7-9 and TRBJ2-1; TRBD2 is a possible D gene (6 bases). CDR1 and CDR2 (germline): SEHNR, FQNEAQ (reference sequence). V was shortened by 5 bases and J by 1 base, with 15 bases between the two germline ends. The length of the CDR3 is 16 residues. Written as DNA, the CDR3 is TGTGCCAGCAGCGTAATGATAGCGGATTCCTACAATGAGCAGTTCTTC. It codes for CASSVMIADSYNEQFF.

Points on this clonotype: A read error may explain this, as a much larger clone is one base away. The chain is built from TRBV3-1 and TRBJ2-5, with D possibly being TRBD1 or TRBD2 (6 bases each). The CDR3 sequence is 18 residues long. The V gene's germline CDR1 is LGHDT and CDR2 YNNKEL (reference sequence). Here the CDR3 DNA reads TGTGCCAGCAGCCAAGTCCTCTTCCAGGGGACTGATCAAGAGCCCCAGTACTTC. It specifies CASSQVLFQGTDQEPQYF.

This clonotype was recorded many times. The chain employs TRBV6-1 and TRBJ1-2; tentatively, D is TRBD1 (6 bases). V gave up 6 bases and J gave up 0 bases, with 14 bases separating them. The germline V gene encodes CDR1 MNHNS and CDR2 SASEGT. CDR3 size: 15 residues. The CDR3 DNA follows: TGTGCCAGCAGGCCTATGGGGGGGCCTAACTATGGCTACACCTTC. It is translated as CASRPMGGPNYGYTF.

The sample holds many counts of this clonotype. This chain links TRBV2 with TRBJ2-7, with D possibly matching TRBD2 (6 bases). With 4 bases removed from V and 7 bases from J, the gap between germline ends came to 8 bases. CDR1 is SNHLY and CDR2 is FYNNEI in the germline V gene. The CDR3 has 11 amino acids. This CDR3 reads CASSVAGEQYF. The DNA of the CDR3 is TGTGCCAGCAGTGTCGCGGGAGAGCAGTACTTC.

The rearrangement uses TRBV10-1 and TRBJ2-1; the D gene is possibly TRBD1 (6 bases). There are 20 residues in the CDR3. From germline, CDR1 is WNHNN and CDR2 SYGVQD (reference sequence). Deletions cut 0 bases from V and 5 bases from J, with 26 bases between. CDR3 bases: TGCGCCAGCAGTGAGTCCGGCAGGGGCCAGGGGTCCTTGTTCCACAATGAGCAGTTCTTC. Translated, it gives CASSESGRGQGSLFHNEQFF.

A note on this clonotype: A clone one base away is much larger, so this may be a read error. CDR3 DNA sequence: TGTGCCAGCAGCTTAGAAATGAGACAGGGATACACCGGGGAGCTGTTTTTT. It translates to CASSLEMRQGYTGELFF. V gene TRBV7-2 combines with J gene TRBJ2-2; 7 positions match TRBD1. The CDR3 has 17 residues. V shed 1 base, J shed 3 bases, and the junction held 8 bases outside the gene matches. Looked up from germline, CDR1 is SGHTA and CDR2 is FQGNSA.

This clonotype has at least ten counts. The V gene is TRBV7-9, the J gene TRBJ2-1; possibly TRBD2 for D (6 bases). Trimming cost V 2 bases and J 5 bases, with 16 bases left between them. This CDR3 comprises 16 residues. Germline V gene data show CDR1 as SEHNR and CDR2 as FQNEAQ (reference sequence). CDR3 coding DNA: TGTGCCAGCAGCTTAATAACCGGGACTGTTCACAATGAGCAGTTCTTC. Encoded protein: CASSLITGTVHNEQFF.

The chain uses TRBV5-6 and TRBJ1-5; D not certain. Germline CDR1 is SGHDT and CDR2 is YYEEEE. The germline V and J ends were trimmed by 1 base and 9 bases, with 14 bases remaining between them. The CDR3 totals 14 residues. The CDR3 reads CASSLTVAGGPQHF. The CDR3 DNA reads as TGTGCCAGCAGCTTGACAGTAGCGGGTGGGCCCCAGCATTTT.

This clonotype came up many times. CDR3 in amino acids: CASSEDGLSYEQYF. The CDR3 DNA reads as TGTGCCAGCAGTGAAGACGGACTTTCCTACGAGCAGTACTTC. The V gene is TRBV27, the J gene TRBJ2-7; maybe TRBD2 (5 bases). In germline, CDR1 is MNHEY, CDR2 SMNVEV (reference sequence). V lost 5 bases and J 1 base, leaving 12 bases between the germline ends. The CDR3 is made up of 14 amino acids.

This clonotype was recorded at least ten times. This chain links TRBV11-2 with TRBJ2-5; D is uncertain. This CDR3 has 13 amino acids. V was cut by 1 base and J by 5 bases, with 8 bases left in between. Germline CDR1 SGHAT, CDR2 FQNNGV. The CDR3 region is CASSLGSVETQYF. In DNA form, the CDR3 reads TGTGCCAGCAGCTTAGGGTCCGTGGAGACCCAGTACTTC.

This clonotype showed up many times. The CDR3 here is CASSALAGGPYNEQFF. The CDR3 nucleotides are TGTGCCAGCAGTGCGCTAGCGGGAGGACCTTACAATGAGCAGTTCTTC. The chain couples TRBV2 to TRBJ2-1; 11 bases line up with TRBD2. The CDR3 runs 16 residues. V shed 4 bases and J 4 bases; nucleotides not matched to a gene: 6. Per germline, CDR1 SNHLY and CDR2 FYNNEI.

This clonotype was found once. The DNA for the CDR3 is TGTGCCAGCAGTATGACTAGCTCCTACAATGAGCAGTTCTTC. It encodes CASSMTSSYNEQFF. V and J are TRBV6-1 and TRBJ2-1, with a weak D call TRBD2 (6 bases). The V end was cut by 5 bases, the J end by 0 bases, with 8 bases between. CDR3 size: 14 residues. Germline CDR1 is MNHNS and CDR2 is SASEGT.

Note on this clonotype: Sequence at one end of the junction differs from germline and may be a read error. The gene calls are TRBV3-1 and TRBJ2-4; D unclear. The CDR3 extends over 13 amino acids. Germline loops: CDR1 LGHDT, CDR2 YNNKEL (reference sequence). In DNA form, the CDR3 reads TGTGCCGGCAGCCAAATGGGGTCAAACATTCAGTACTTC. Amino acids: CAGSQMGSNIQYF.

At least ten counts were recorded for this clonotype. This sequence joins TRBV7-8 and TRBJ1-5, with no clear D. This CDR3 is built from 16 residues. Trimming removed 3 bases at V and 0 bases at J, with 12 bases between. Germline V gene lookup returns CDR1 SGHVS and CDR2 FQNEAQ. The CDR3 is CASSLLHRNSNQPQHF. The CDR3 DNA is TGTGCCAGCAGCTTGCTTCACCGGAATAGCAATCAGCCCCAGCATTTT.

This clonotype was seen ten or more times. The chain recombines TRBV2 with TRBJ2-7; TRBD2 matches 12 bases. The CDR3 covers 15 residues. CDR1 and CDR2 (germline): SNHLY, FYNNEI. V shed 6 bases and J 4 bases; nucleotides not matched to a gene: 7. The CDR3 protein is CASRETSGSVYEQYF. The CDR3 DNA sequence: TGTGCCAGCAGGGAGACTAGCGGGAGCGTTTACGAGCAGTACTTC.

This clonotype showed up many times. The chain has TRBV15 and TRBJ2-4; 10 nucleotides align to TRBD2. Per the germline V gene, CDR1 is LNHNV and CDR2 is YYDKDF (reference sequence). The J segment lost 2 bases and the V segment lost 5 bases, leaving 15 bases of the junction unmatched. This CDR3 is 19 amino acids long. The CDR3 sequence is CATSGLAGVPMGSKNIQYF. In nucleotides, the CDR3 is TGTGCCACCAGCGGCCTAGCGGGAGTTCCGATGGGGTCCAAAAACATTCAGTACTTC.

V gene TRBV5-1 combines with J gene TRBJ2-5; D is uncertain. Trimming removed 1 base at V and 8 bases at J, with 18 bases between. Germline V lookup: CDR1 SGHRS, CDR2 YFSETQ. The CDR3 has 15 amino acids. Here the CDR3 reads CASSLWANTLYTQYF. In DNA form, the CDR3 reads TGCGCCAGCAGCTTGTGGGCAAACACCCTGTATACCCAGTACTTC.

The genes are TRBV28 and TRBJ2-1; tentative D call: TRBD2 (6 bases). Trimming removed 6 bases from V and 4 bases from J, with 19 bases in between. CDR3 length: 16 amino acids. CDR1 MDHEN and CDR2 SYDVKM come from the germline V gene. The CDR3 loop is CASRPSASPLYNEQFF. CDR3 bases: TGTGCCAGCAGGCCTAGCGCCTCACCGTTGTACAATGAGCAGTTCTTC.

This chain connects TRBV18 to TRBJ2-1, with 14 nucleotides matching TRBD2. The germline gives CDR1 KGHSH, CDR2 LQKENI. This CDR3 comprises 14 residues. V lost 8 bases to trimming and J lost 8 bases; unmatched junction nucleotides: 5. CDR3 protein: CASRLAGGMYEQFF. The CDR3 DNA sequence: TGTGCCAGCAGACTAGCGGGAGGGATGTATGAGCAGTTCTTC.

This clonotype occurred many times. The rearrangement links TRBV28 to TRBJ2-1, with 7 bases identical to TRBD1. The CDR3 covers 15 residues. CDR1 MDHEN and CDR2 SYDVKM come from the germline V gene. V trimming: 5 bases; J trimming: 5 bases; junction bases outside the gene matches: 9. CDR3 sequence reads: CASSLDRAGHNEQFF. The DNA of the CDR3 is TGTGCCAGCAGTCTCGACAGGGCAGGGCACAATGAGCAGTTCTTC.